The 15 T cell receptor beta chains given below trace back to one sample, sequenced in a study of shared clonotypes between healthy human individuals. Generated by immunoSEQ multiplex PCR, the TCRdb table keeps only in-frame clones and is missing some. This table has about 2.3 million clones, under 95% appearing once. Material: naive CD4+ T cells from PBMCs. Subset here: CD45RA+ positively selected. The receptor set was obtained from a man between 18 and 29 years old in good health. Some clones in this sample may be carry-over from other donors' samples.

As to this clone: The identical CDR3 is also encoded by other nucleotide sequences in the sample. The CDR3 nucleotides are TGTGCCTGGAGTTCCGGTACTACCTACGAGCAGTACTTC. It codes for CAWSSGTTYEQYF. This rearrangement joins TRBV30 to TRBJ2-7; D gene ambiguous. This CDR3 is built from 13 residues. Germline CDR1 and CDR2: GTSNPN and SVGIG (reference sequence). Trimming took 2 bases from V and 2 from J, leaving 10 bases between them.

The chain links TRBV10-3 to TRBJ2-7; D is unresolved. This CDR3 has 12 residues. CDR1 and CDR2 (germline): ENHRY, SYGVKD. The ends were cut back, 3 bases at V and 0 bases at J, with 3 bases in the middle. The CDR3 sequence: CAISDDSYEQYF. CDR3 in DNA: TGTGCCATCAGTGACGACTCCTACGAGCAGTACTTC.

The chain employs TRBV18 and TRBJ1-4; possibly TRBD1 for D (5 bases). The germline V gene encodes CDR1 KGHSH and CDR2 LQKENI. This CDR3 spans 17 amino acids. Between the trimmed V and J ends, which lost 5 bases and 6 bases, there was a span of 22 bases. Written as DNA, the CDR3 is TGTGCCAGCTCATCTTCAGGGTCCCCCTGGTCACATGAAAAACTGTTTTTT. Translating gives CASSSSGSPWSHEKLFF. The whole variable domain, remainder taken from reference TRBV18 and TRBJ1-4, is NAGVMQNPRHLVRRRGQEARLRCSPMKGHSHVYWYRQLPEEGLKFMVYLQKENIIDESGMPKERFSAEFPKEGPSILRIQQVVRGDSAAYFCASSSSGSPWSHEKLFFGSGTQLSVL.

This clone was found a few times. The V and J genes are TRBV28 and TRBJ1-5; 8 positions match TRBD1. This CDR3 is built from 16 residues. Germline V gene lookup returns CDR1 MDHEN and CDR2 SYDVKM. V lost 5 bases and J lost 4; bases outside the gene matches: 10. CDR3 sequence: CASSPTDRGRNQPQHF. The DNA for the CDR3 is TGTGCCAGCAGTCCTACAGACAGGGGAAGAAATCAGCCCCAGCATTTT.

The chain recombines TRBV29-1 with TRBJ2-3, with TRBD2 as a possible D gene (5 bases). The germline V gene encodes CDR1 SQVTM and CDR2 ANQGSEA. There are 15 residues in the CDR3. V gave up 4 bases and J gave up 0 bases, with 14 bases separating them. Here the CDR3 reads CSVGNGGRSTDTQYF. The CDR3 region has the DNA TGCAGCGTTGGCAATGGCGGGCGGAGCACAGATACGCAGTATTTT.

V gene TRBV5-1 combines with J gene TRBJ2-1; D is uncertain. The CDR3 extends over 16 amino acids. V lost 4 bases to trimming and J lost 2 bases, with 16 bases between them. Germline values: CDR1 SGHRS, CDR2 YFSETQ. CDR3 protein: CASSLTAGAAYNEQFF. Here the CDR3 DNA reads TGCGCCAGCAGCCTCACCGCAGGTGCCGCCTACAATGAGCAGTTCTTC.

V usage is TRBV9 and J usage is TRBJ2-7; TRBD2 matches 13 bases. The CDR3 runs to 16 residues. Germline CDR1 is SGDLS and CDR2 is YYNGEE. V lost 2 bases and J lost 3; bases outside the gene matches: 5. CDR3 in amino acids: CASSVTGTSGNYEQYF. In DNA, the CDR3 is TGTGCCAGCAGCGTGACCGGGACTAGCGGGAACTACGAGCAGTACTTC.

V gene TRBV7-2 combines with J gene TRBJ2-2, with TRBD2 matching over 11 bases. V gave up 8 bases and J gave up 6 bases; unmatched junction bases: 14. Germline V gene lookup returns CDR1 SGHTA and CDR2 FQGNSA. The CDR3 is 17 residues long. In DNA, the CDR3 is TGTGCCAGCCGCCCAACTAGCGGGAGTGGGTCTTCCGGGGAGCTGTTTTTT. This sequence encodes CASRPTSGSGSSGELFF. Combining the CDR3 with reference TRBV7-2 and TRBJ2-2 gives the whole variable domain GAGVSQSPSNKVTEKGKDVELRCDPISGHTALYWYRQSLGQGLEFLIYFQGNSAPDKSGLPSDRFSAERTGGSVSTLTIQRTQQEDSAVYLCASRPTSGSGSSGELFFGEGSRLTVL.

The chain recombines TRBV7-8 with TRBJ2-1; weak D call: TRBD2 (6 bases). The CDR3 is made up of 15 amino acids. Trimming shortened V by 6 bases and J by 7 bases, and 19 bases separated the two germline ends. Looked up from germline, CDR1 is SGHVS and CDR2 is FQNEAQ. The CDR3 DNA reads TGTGCCAGCAGTCCTCGTCGGGAGTCCGGAAATGAGCAGTTCTTC. This translates into CASSPRRESGNEQFF.

This chain connects TRBV11-2 to TRBJ2-1; D unclear. The germline gives CDR1 SGHAT, CDR2 FQNNGV. V lost 4 bases, J lost 10 bases, and 14 bases lay in between. This CDR3 has 13 amino acids. CDR3 in amino acids: CASSSPKKNEQFF. CDR3 nucleotide sequence: TGTGCCAGCAGCTCCCCTAAAAAAAACGAGCAGTTCTTC.

V usage is TRBV5-1 and J usage is TRBJ1-1; no clear D. V lost 4 bases and J lost 4, with 11 bases in between. The V gene's germline CDR1 is SGHRS and CDR2 YFSETQ. This CDR3 comprises 13 residues. This CDR3 reads CASSQTGSTEAFF. CDR3 bases: TGCGCCAGCAGCCAAACTGGGTCCACTGAAGCTTTCTTT.

The chain joins TRBV21-1 to TRBJ2-7; TRBD1 is the table's D call, not checked against the DNA. TRBV21-1 is annotated as a pseudogene. CDR3 length: 15 residues. The CDR3 loop reads CASSIKGGIRDEQYF. The CDR3, as DNA: TGTGCCAGCAGCATTAAAGGGGGCATTCGAGACGAGCAGTACTTC.

Points on this clone: This same CDR3 is encoded by further DNA sequences in the sample. V is TRBV7-2 and J is TRBJ1-1; D uncertain. The V and J ends lost 5 bases and 0 bases respectively, with 7 bases between them. From germline, CDR1 is SGHTA and CDR2 FQGNSA. The CDR3 runs 13 residues. In DNA form, the CDR3 reads TGTGCCAGCAGCCCCAGATTGAACACTGAAGCTTTCTTT. Translation: CASSPRLNTEAFF.

V gene TRBV4-1 combines with J gene TRBJ2-7, with 7 positions matching TRBD2. In germline, CDR1 is MGHRA, CDR2 YSYEKL. The trim removed 1 base at V and 8 bases at J, leaving 2 bases unmatched. The length of the CDR3 is 12 residues. This chain's CDR3 is CASSQVGGKQYF. In DNA form, the CDR3 reads TGCGCCAGCAGCCAAGTGGGGGGGAAGCAGTACTTC.

The chain carries TRBV5-1 and TRBJ1-2; 9 bases map to TRBD1. The germline CDR1 and CDR2 sequences are SGHRS and YFSETQ. This CDR3 has 15 residues. The V and J ends lost 4 bases and 4 bases, in that order; junction bases with no gene match: 8. The CDR3, as DNA: TGCGCCAGCAGCAGTCCGGGACAGGGAACCTATGGCTACACCTTC. Its translation is CASSSPGQGTYGYTF. Complete variable domain (other parts from reference TRBV5-1 and TRBJ1-2): KAGVTQTPRYLIKTRGQQVTLSCSPISGHRSVSWYQQTPGQGLQFLFEYFSETQRNKGNFPGRFSGRQFSNSRSEMNVSTLELGDSALYLCASSSPGQGTYGYTFGSGTRLTVV.